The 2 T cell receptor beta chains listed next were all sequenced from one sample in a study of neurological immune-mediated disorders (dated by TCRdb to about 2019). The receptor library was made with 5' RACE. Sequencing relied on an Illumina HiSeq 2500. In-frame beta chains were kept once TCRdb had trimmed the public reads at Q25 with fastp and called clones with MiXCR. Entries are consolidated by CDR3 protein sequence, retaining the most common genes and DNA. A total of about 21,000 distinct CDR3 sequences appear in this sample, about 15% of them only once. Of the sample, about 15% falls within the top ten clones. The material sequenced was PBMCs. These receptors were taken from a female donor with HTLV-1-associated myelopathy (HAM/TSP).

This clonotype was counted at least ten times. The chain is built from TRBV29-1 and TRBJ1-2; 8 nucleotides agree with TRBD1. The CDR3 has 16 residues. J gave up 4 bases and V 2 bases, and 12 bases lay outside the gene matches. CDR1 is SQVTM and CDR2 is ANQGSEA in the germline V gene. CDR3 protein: CSVELAQGAGSYGYTF. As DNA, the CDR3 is TGCAGCGTTGAACTGGCGCAGGGGGCAGGGAGCTATGGCTACACCTTC.

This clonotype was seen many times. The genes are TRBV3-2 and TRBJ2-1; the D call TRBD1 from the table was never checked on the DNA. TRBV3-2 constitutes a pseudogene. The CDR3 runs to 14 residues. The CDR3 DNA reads TGTGCCAGCAGCCAAGATCTCACCCCCAGGGCGCAGTTCTTC. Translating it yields CASSQDLTPRAQFF.